This T cell receptor beta chain was retrieved from a study of Ad26.COV2.S vaccination and SARS-CoV-2 variants (dated by TCRdb to the early 2020s). For context, the study as a whole: Vaccine-arm donors were drawn from COV1001, a multicentre, randomized, double-blind, placebo-controlled phase I-IIa trial of Ad26.COV2.S in healthy adults. Ad26.COV2.S was administered intramuscularly at a dose of 5x10^10 or 1x10^11 viral particles, either as one shot or as two shots given 56 days apart. TCRbeta repertoire sequencing served as the tool for gauging how specific and how broad the SARS-CoV-2-reactive T cell receptors were following Ad26.COV2.S vaccination. A total of about 30 samples were included in the TCR-sequenced set, comprising about 20 Ad26.COV2.S vaccine recipients, 5 placebo recipients and 8 SARS-CoV-2 convalescent individuals. Trial participants were randomized into five groups of five, in which low-dose or high-dose Ad26.COV2.S was given once or twice, or placebo was given on both occasions. Blinding of investigators to trial group allocation was maintained during experiments and outcome assessment.

TCRbeta CDR3 regions were sequenced with the immunoSEQ Assay. After extraction, genomic DNA underwent amplification by bias-controlled multiplex PCR, followed by high-throughput sequencing. The study's processing was this. To quantify the absolute abundance of each unique TCRbeta CDR3 region, sequences were collapsed and filtered. Usable DNA was measured by amplifying reference genes present in all nucleated cells, and TCRbeta template counts were normalized to that usable DNA to estimate T cell fraction. Repertoire TCRs were annotated as SARS-CoV-2-specific when V gene, CDR3 amino acid sequence and J gene were exactly matched to a known reactive TCR set. The reference SARS-CoV-2 TCR set was derived from MIRA and filtered for enrichment in COVID-19-positive ImmuneCODE repertoires, a step that removed public or cross-reactive TCRs. Using the MIRA antigens, annotated TCRs were further analysed by specific ORF or by position within an ORF. Breadth was defined as the number of annotated unique rearrangements divided by the total number of unique productive rearrangements, and depth was defined as the summed frequency of the annotated unique rearrangements. TCR breadth was compared between groups using two-sided Wilcoxon rank-sum tests. Not all clones reach the TCRdb copy of this immuneACCESS table, which keeps in-frame sequences only. Checked studies attribute under half of the gap to unresolved V genes and leave the rest unexplained. The V and J calls and clone size come from that table; D and trimming were worked out from the DNA. The sample contains around 270,000 clones, about 83% of them found a single time. The ten most abundant clones make up about 2.8% of the sample.

This clone has a handful of counts. Its target antigen remains unknown. Nothing much larger sits one base from this clone, and base qualities are not available. Including cysteine and phenylalanine, the CDR3 has 15 amino acids. Only the CDR3 DNA is retained, 45 bases long and in frame from the first base. From a lookup of the germline V gene (reference sequence), CDR1 and CDR2 are MNHEY and SMNVEV. V loses 5 bases, J loses 2 bases, and the germline ends lie 13 bases apart. The paper's findings and limits, for the study overall: Non-spike TCR breadth was comparable between vaccine and placebo recipients, consistent with the vaccine containing only spike. The study was not powered to compare responses between vaccine doses or regimens. Substantial breadth of spike-specific CD8+ and CD4+ T cell responses was reported after vaccination. Compared with placebo recipients, Ad26.COV2.S recipients showed higher spike-specific TCR breadth (P = 0.0014). It was noted by the authors that total T cell responses may have been underestimated by the TCR breadth and depth analyses.

What the treatment or condition label conveys for this sample: 19 received Ad26.COV2.S at low or high dose, single or two shots; roughly 5 received placebo; per-sample allocation not given. Repertoires of vaccine and placebo recipients were sequenced from samples taken on day 63 after the first injection. Cohort 1b enrolled roughly 25 adults aged 18-55 years at a single site in Boston, USA, between 29 July and 7 August 2020. As a vaccine, Ad26.COV2.S was a replication-incompetent adenovirus type 26 vector that expressed a prefusion-stabilized SARS-CoV-2 spike protein derived from the original Wuhan strain.

The source is a person between 18 and 65 years old who received the Ad26.COV2.S COVID-19 vaccine or a placebo. The source was peripheral blood, collected in a trial of Ad26.COV2.S vaccine versus placebo. The rearrangement joined TRBV27 to TRBJ1-5; D gene: possibly TRBD1, on 5 matching bases. Here is the DNA: TGTGCCAGCAGTAAAGGGGCGGTCGGCAATCAGCCCCAGCATTTT. This gives the protein CASSKGAVGNQPQHF.